This T cell receptor (beta chain) was documented in a study of graft-versus-host responses after intestinal transplantation. At the level of the study: In this cohort, recipients had multivisceral, liver-intestinal, or isolated intestinal transplants. The recipients all started with anti-thymocyte globulin induction and then took tacrolimus and steroids for 3 to 4 years.

To note about this clone: Its antigen is still unknown.

Study-wide points: Those patients showing graft-donor T cell macrochimerism displayed high graft-versus-host to host-versus-graft clonal ratios in allografts. GvH clonotypes were identified within recipient marrow, with a subset emerging first in ileum or blood.

Deletions cut 3 bases from V and 5 bases from J, with 14 bases between. Germline values: CDR1 SGDLS, CDR2 YYNGEE. The CDR3 has 14 residues. TCRdb's table, derived via immunoSEQ multiplex PCR, lists solely in-frame clones and lacks some. The sample contains some 96,000 clones, about 90% of which appear only once. Source: unstimulated CD4+ T cells sorted from spleen or lymph node cells, taken before transplant. This sequence was found in a human donor who was the organ donor for an intestinal transplant. The rearrangement joins TRBV9 to TRBJ1-1; a weak D match, TRBD1 (6 bases). The DNA for the CDR3 is TGTGCCAGCAGCGCTCAACAGGGTGGGACTGAAGCTTTCTTT. Translation: CASSAQQGGTEAFF. Together with reference TRBV9 and TRBJ1-1, the CDR3 gives the full variable domain: DSGVTQTPKHLITATGQRVTLRCSPRSGDLSVYWYQQSLDQGLQFLIQYYNGEERAKGNILERFSAQQFPDLHSELNLSSLELGDSALYFCASSAQQGGTEAFFGQGTRLTVV.